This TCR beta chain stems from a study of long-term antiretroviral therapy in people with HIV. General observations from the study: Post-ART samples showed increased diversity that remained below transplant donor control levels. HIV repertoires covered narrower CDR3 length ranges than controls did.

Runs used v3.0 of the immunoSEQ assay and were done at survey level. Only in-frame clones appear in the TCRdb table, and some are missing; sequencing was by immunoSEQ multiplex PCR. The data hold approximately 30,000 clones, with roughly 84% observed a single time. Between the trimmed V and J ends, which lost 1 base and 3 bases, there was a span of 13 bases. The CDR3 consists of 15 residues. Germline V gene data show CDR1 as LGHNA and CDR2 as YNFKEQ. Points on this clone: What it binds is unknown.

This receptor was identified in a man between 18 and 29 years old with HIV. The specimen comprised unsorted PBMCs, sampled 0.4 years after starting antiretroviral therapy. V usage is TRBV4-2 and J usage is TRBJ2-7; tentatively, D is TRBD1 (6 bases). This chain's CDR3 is CASSQAPTGGYEQYF. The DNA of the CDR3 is TGTGCCAGCAGCCAAGCTCCGACAGGAGGCTACGAGCAGTACTTC.